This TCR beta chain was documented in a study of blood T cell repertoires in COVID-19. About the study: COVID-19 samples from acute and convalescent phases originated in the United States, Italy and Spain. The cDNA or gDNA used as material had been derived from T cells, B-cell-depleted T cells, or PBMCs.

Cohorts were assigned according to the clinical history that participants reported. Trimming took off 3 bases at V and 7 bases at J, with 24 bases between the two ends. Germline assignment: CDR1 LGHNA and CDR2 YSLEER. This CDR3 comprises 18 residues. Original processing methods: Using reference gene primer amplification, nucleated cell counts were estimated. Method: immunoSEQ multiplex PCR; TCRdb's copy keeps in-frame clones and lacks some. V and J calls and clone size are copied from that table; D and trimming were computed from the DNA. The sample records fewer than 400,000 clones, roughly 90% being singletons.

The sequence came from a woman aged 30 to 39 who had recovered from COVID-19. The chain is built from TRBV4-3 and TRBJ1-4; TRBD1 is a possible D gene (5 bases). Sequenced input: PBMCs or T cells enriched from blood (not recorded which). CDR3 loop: CASSHLFRDGLKGEKLFF. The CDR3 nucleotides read TGCGCCAGCAGCCACTTATTCCGGGACGGACTAAAAGGTGAAAAACTGTTTTTT.